This section outlines one T cell receptor (beta chain) sequence together with its context. The data derive from a study of CD8+ T cells in alopecia areata. Following extraction, RNA underwent reverse transcription to cDNA, which served as the sequencing template. Using immunoSEQ multiplex PCR, the repertoire was profiled, and TCRdb retains in-frame clones only, with some absent. This table has some 110,000 clones, approximately 38% appearing once. Trimming left V 5 bases short and J 4 bases short, with 15 bases between. CDR1 and CDR2 (germline): SGHNT, YENEEA. The CDR3 runs 14 residues. This TCR was recovered from a human donor with alopecia areata. The chain joins TRBV11-3 to TRBJ2-7; D is perhaps TRBD1 (5 bases). The sample was CD4+ T cells sorted from blood. The CDR3: CASSPLPGQYEQYF. The DNA of the CDR3 is TGTGCCAGCAGCCCCCTCCCAGGGCAGTACGAGCAGTACTTC.